These 20 T cell receptor beta chains were sequenced from one sample in a study of Graves' ophthalmopathy and Graves' hyperthyroidism. RNA transcripts were the source from which TCR beta CDR3 regions were amplified. After a first-round RT-PCR with HTBI primers, a second-round multiplex PCR was run. TCRdb re-called the multiplex PCR reads with MiXCR, one entry per CDR3 protein. The data show about 380,000 distinct CDR3 sequences, approximately 15% seen once. The sample taken for sequencing was peripheral blood. The source is a woman younger than 35 with stable Graves' hyperthyroidism.

This clonotype was observed at least ten times. V usage is TRBV2 and J usage is TRBJ1-1; 7 nucleotides line up with TRBD1. The germline CDR1 and CDR2 sequences are SNHLY and FYNNEI. The junction had 11 bases not matched to a gene; V was cut back by 6 bases and J by 4 bases. The CDR3 contains 15 residues. The CDR3 DNA follows: TGTGCCAGCAGGCAAAAACAGGGGAGCGGCACTGAAGCTTTCTTT. Amino acid sequence: CASRQKQGSGTEAFF.

This chain connects TRBV4-1 to TRBJ2-7; 7 bases match TRBD1. V gave up 2 bases and J gave up 5 bases; unmatched junction bases: 6. Germline V CDR1 and CDR2: MGHRA, YSYEKL. The CDR3 extends over 14 amino acids. The CDR3 DNA reads as TGCGCCAGCAGCCAACCGGGACAGTCCCACGAGCAGTACTTC. Translation: CASSQPGQSHEQYF.

In its sample, this clonotype was seen many times. The chain recombines TRBV19 with TRBJ2-7, with D perhaps given as TRBD1 or TRBD2 (5 bases each). Trimming took 10 bases from V and 2 from J, leaving 12 bases between them. The germline CDR1 and CDR2 sequences are LNHDA and SQIVND (reference sequence). The CDR3 has 12 residues. The CDR3 spells CATRDGAYEQYF. The CDR3 bases are TGTGCCACAAGGGACGGAGCCTACGAGCAGTACTTC. Filled out from reference TRBV19 and TRBJ2-7, the complete variable domain reads DGGITQSPKYLFRKEGQNVTLSCEQNLNHDAMYWYRQDPGQGLRLIYYSQIVNDFQKGDIAEGYSVSREKKESFPLTVTSAQKNPTAFYLCATRDGAYEQYFGPGTRLTVT.

The sample holds many counts of this clonotype. The chain couples TRBV7-9 to TRBJ1-2, with no clear D. V was shortened by 1 base and J by 8 bases, with 5 bases between the two germline ends. Germline CDR1 reads SEHNR; CDR2 reads FQNEAQ (reference sequence). CDR3 size: 11 residues. The CDR3 protein is CASSLGFGYTF. The CDR3 nucleotides read TGTGCCAGCAGCTTAGGATTCGGCTACACCTTC.

In this sample, this clonotype turned up many times. This chain joins TRBV6-2 or TRBV6-3 and TRBJ2-2, with TRBD1 identical over 7 bases. Germline CDR1 MNHEY, CDR2 SVGEGT. The CDR3 is made up of 16 amino acids. Losses at the gene ends were 0 bases for V and 5 bases for J; bases not matched to a gene: 6. The CDR3 spells CASSYSKGQYTGELFF. The CDR3 bases are TGTGCCAGCAGTTACTCGAAGGGACAGTATACCGGGGAGCTGTTTTTT.

This clonotype has ten or more counts. V gene TRBV6-5 combines with J gene TRBJ2-5; D not resolved. Trimming removed 2 bases at V and 5 bases at J, with 9 bases between. CDR3 length equals 13 residues. The germline gives CDR1 MNHEY, CDR2 SVGAGI. CDR3 DNA sequence: TGTGCCAGCAGTTACGGGTCTGCGGAGACCCAGTACTTC. It is translated as CASSYGSAETQYF.

This clonotype has at least ten counts. The chain combines TRBV14 with TRBJ2-5, with no clear D. The germline gives CDR1 SGHDN, CDR2 FVKESK. The CDR3 runs 14 residues. V was pared by 0 bases and J by 7 bases, with 12 bases between. This CDR3 is CASSQDTPVGTQYF. In nucleotides, the CDR3 is TGTGCCAGCAGCCAAGATACACCGGTGGGGACCCAGTACTTC.

Worth noting for this clonotype: With a much larger clone just one base away, this may be a read error. This chain connects TRBV20-1 to TRBJ2-5, with TRBD1 matching over 8 bases. The CDR3 consists of 15 residues. From germline, CDR1 is DFQATT and CDR2 SNEGSKA (reference sequence). Here the CDR3 reads CSALPTTGVSETKYF. CDR3 coding DNA: TGCAGTGCCCTCCCCACGACAGGGGTTAGTGAGACCAAGTACTTC.

The chain recombines TRBV18 with TRBJ2-5; 14 bases line up with TRBD2. The V and J ends lost 8 bases and 14 bases, in that order; junction bases with no gene match: 10. The CDR3 totals 13 residues. The germline CDR1 and CDR2 sequences are KGHSH and LQKENI. CDR3 in DNA: TGTGCCAGCAAAGCCGGGACTAGCGGGGGCCCCTACTTC. Translation gives CASKAGTSGGPYF.

Many counts were recorded for this clonotype. As DNA, the CDR3 is TGTGCCAGCAGCCGTTGGACAGGGGATGGCTACACCTTC. This sequence encodes CASSRWTGDGYTF. J is TRBJ1-2 and V is TRBV5-4, with 9 bases identical to TRBD1. J lost 6 bases, V lost 4 bases, and 4 bases had no gene match. Germline CDR1 and CDR2: SGHNT and YYREEE (reference sequence). The CDR3 consists of 13 residues.

The table lists this clonotype with many counts. V and J are TRBV7-9 and TRBJ1-5; D call uncertain. Germline CDR1 SEHNR, CDR2 FQNEAQ (reference sequence). The V end was cut by 6 bases, the J end by 5 bases, with 14 bases between. The CDR3 has 14 residues. In DNA, the CDR3 is TGTGCCAGCAGTCCAGACACGTTATATCAGCCCCAGCATTTT. The encoded protein is CASSPDTLYQPQHF.

This clonotype was recorded many times. This chain uses TRBV12-3 or TRBV12-4 with TRBJ2-5, with 7 bases lining up with TRBD1. The CDR3 consists of 13 residues. The junction had 7 bases not matched to a gene; V was cut back by 5 bases and J by 7 bases. The CDR3 region has the DNA TGTGCCAGCAGTCGAGGGGGCATAGTGACCCAGTACTTC. Protein product: CASSRGGIVTQYF.

This sequence joins TRBV7-2 and TRBJ1-2, with D uncertain. Germline V lookup: CDR1 SGHTA, CDR2 FQGNSA. Trimming pared 5 bases from V and 4 bases from J, leaving 17 bases between. This CDR3 spans 15 amino acids. For the CDR3, the DNA is TGTGCCAGCAGCCCTACCCGGTCTCCGTCCTATGGCTACACCTTC. This encodes CASSPTRSPSYGYTF.

This clonotype was seen at least ten times. Possible read error: a much larger clone is one base away. The chain joins TRBV12-3 or TRBV12-4 to TRBJ1-2; 10 positions match TRBD1. This CDR3 contains 15 residues. The CDR3 reads CASSSRTGGNYGYAF. Written as DNA, the CDR3 is TGTGCCAGCAGTTCGAGGACAGGGGGGAACTATGGCTACGCCTTC.

V and J are TRBV6-2 or TRBV6-3 and TRBJ1-1; 9 nucleotides line up with TRBD1. After removal of 2 bases from V and 3 bases from J, the junction contained 10 bases not matched to a gene. The germline V gene encodes CDR1 MNHEY and CDR2 SVGEGT. This CDR3 is built from 17 residues. The CDR3 sequence: CASSYPTRQGVDTEAFF. The CDR3 coding sequence is TGTGCCAGCAGTTACCCCACCCGACAGGGGGTGGACACTGAAGCTTTCTTT.

This clonotype was detected many times. The V gene is TRBV2, the J gene TRBJ2-2; D remains ambiguous. The CDR3 totals 15 residues. Trimming cost V 3 bases and J 4 bases, with 12 bases left between them. The germline V gene encodes CDR1 SNHLY and CDR2 FYNNEI. CDR3 residues: CASSDTFLTTGELFF. The CDR3 region has the DNA TGTGCCAGCAGTGACACGTTCCTAACCACCGGGGAGCTGTTTTTT. Based on the CDR3 plus reference TRBV2 and TRBJ2-2, the full variable domain is EPEVTQTPSHQVTQMGQEVILRCVPISNHLYFYWYRQILGQKVEFLVSFYNNEISEKSEIFDDQFSVERPDGSNFTLKIRSTKLEDSAMYFCASSDTFLTTGELFFGEGSRLTVL.

About this clonotype itself: Mismatch with germline at one junction end may stem from a read error. The chain has TRBV11-3 and TRBJ1-1; 8 bases are shared with TRBD1. Germline V gene data show CDR1 as SGHNT and CDR2 as YENEEA. The CDR3 is 15 amino acids. The DNA for the CDR3 is TGTGCCAGCAGCAGAACAGGGGGGCTGAACACTGAAGCTTGCTTT. Its protein is CASSRTGGLNTEACF.

This clonotype was picked up a small number of times. V and J are TRBV5-1 and TRBJ1-2; D gene unclear. The CDR3 consists of 14 residues. Germline values: CDR1 SGHRS, CDR2 YFSETQ. V shed 0 bases and J shed 6 bases, with 12 bases lying between them. This CDR3 reads CASSLAGGDNGYTF. In DNA, the CDR3 is TGCGCCAGCAGCTTGGCCGGAGGAGATAATGGCTACACCTTC. Filled out from reference TRBV5-1 and TRBJ1-2, the complete variable domain reads KAGVTQTPRYLIKTRGQQVTLSCSPISGHRSVSWYQQTPGQGLQFLFEYFSETQRNKGNFPGRFSGRQFSNSRSEMNVSTLELGDSALYLCASSLAGGDNGYTFGSGTRLTVV.

V and J are TRBV6-5 and TRBJ1-2; perhaps TRBD1 as D (5 bases). Germline-derived CDR1 and CDR2 are MNHEY and SVGAGI. Trimming took off 0 bases at V and 3 bases at J, with 8 bases between the two ends. The CDR3 extends over 14 amino acids. The CDR3 sequence: CASSYSPGDYGYTF. CDR3 in DNA: TGTGCCAGCAGTTACTCCCCGGGGGACTATGGCTACACCTTC.

This clonotype occurred many times. The CDR3 is CASSPKWGSNQPQHF. The CDR3 DNA reads as TGTGCCAGCAGCCCTAAATGGGGAAGCAATCAGCCCCAGCATTTT. This chain links TRBV7-2 with TRBJ1-5, with D uncertain. The germline CDR1 and CDR2 sequences are SGHTA and FQGNSA. V gave up 5 bases and J gave up 1 base, with 12 bases separating them. The CDR3 extends over 15 amino acids.